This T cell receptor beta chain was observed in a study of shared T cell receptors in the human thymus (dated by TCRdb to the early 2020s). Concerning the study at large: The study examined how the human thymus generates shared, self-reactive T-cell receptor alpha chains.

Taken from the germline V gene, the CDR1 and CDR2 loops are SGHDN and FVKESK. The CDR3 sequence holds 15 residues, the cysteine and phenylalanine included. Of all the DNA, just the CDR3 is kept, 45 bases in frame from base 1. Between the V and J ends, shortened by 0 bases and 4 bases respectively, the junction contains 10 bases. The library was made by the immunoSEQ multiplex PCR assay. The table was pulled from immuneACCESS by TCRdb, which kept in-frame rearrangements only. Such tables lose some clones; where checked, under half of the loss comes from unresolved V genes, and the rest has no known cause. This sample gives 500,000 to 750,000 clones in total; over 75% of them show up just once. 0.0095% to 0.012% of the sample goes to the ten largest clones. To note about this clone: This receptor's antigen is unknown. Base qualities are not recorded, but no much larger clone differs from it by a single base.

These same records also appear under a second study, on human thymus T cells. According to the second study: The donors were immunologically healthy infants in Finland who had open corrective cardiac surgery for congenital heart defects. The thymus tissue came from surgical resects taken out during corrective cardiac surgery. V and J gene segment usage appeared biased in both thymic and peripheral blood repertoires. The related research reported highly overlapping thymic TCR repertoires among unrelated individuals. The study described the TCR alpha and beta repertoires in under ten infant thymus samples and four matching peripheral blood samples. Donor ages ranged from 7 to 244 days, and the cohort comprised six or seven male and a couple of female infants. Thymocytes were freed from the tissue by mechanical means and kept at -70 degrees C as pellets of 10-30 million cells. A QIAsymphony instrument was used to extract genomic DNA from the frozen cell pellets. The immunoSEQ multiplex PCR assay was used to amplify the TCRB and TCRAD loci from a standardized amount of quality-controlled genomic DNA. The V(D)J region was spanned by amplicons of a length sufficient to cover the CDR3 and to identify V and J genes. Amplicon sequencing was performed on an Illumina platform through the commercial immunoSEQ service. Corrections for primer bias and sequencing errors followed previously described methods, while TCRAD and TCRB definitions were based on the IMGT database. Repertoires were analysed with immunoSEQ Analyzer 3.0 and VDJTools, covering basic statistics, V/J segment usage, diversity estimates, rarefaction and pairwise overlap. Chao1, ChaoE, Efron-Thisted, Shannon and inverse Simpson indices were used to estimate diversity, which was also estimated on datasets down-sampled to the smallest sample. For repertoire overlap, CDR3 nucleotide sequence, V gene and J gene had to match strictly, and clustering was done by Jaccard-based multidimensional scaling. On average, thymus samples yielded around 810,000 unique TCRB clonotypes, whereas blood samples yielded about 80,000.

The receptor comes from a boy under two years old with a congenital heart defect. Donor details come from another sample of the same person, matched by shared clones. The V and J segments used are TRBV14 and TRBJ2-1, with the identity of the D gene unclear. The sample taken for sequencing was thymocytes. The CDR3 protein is CASSQERSGYNEQFF. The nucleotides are TGTGCCAGCAGCCAAGAGAGGTCCGGGTACAATGAGCAGTTCTTC.